This is a list of T cell receptor beta chains from one sample in a study of patients and donors after allogeneic stem cell transplantation. TCRdb ran MiXCR on the RT-PCR reads and lists one entry per CDR3 protein. The table lists some 880,000 distinct CDR3 sequences, around 17% of them singletons. The sequencing sample was made of blood, either unsorted or a sorted T cell fraction (not recorded which). These receptor sequences come from a human donor who was either an allogeneic HSCT recipient or a stem cell or donor lymphocyte infusion donor (not recorded which). It is not recorded whose cells these are; they may come from a transplant donor. Each CDR3 is given with its conserved first and last residue. Each record gives: CDR3 length, clone size, V gene, D gene, J gene, CDR3 protein, CDR3 DNA. A D gene is named only where the DNA matches it firmly. Clone size appears in some rows only: once, few, many, or a class for an expanded clone.

17	few	TRBV7-9	TRBD1	TRBJ1-5	CASSSGQGALENQPQHF	TGTGCCAGCAGCTCGGGACAGGGCGCCTTGGAGAATCAGCCCCAGCATTTT
16	few	TRBV18	TRBD2	TRBJ2-3	CASSPLGTSGGDTQYF	TGTGCCAGCTCGCCCCTCGGGACTAGCGGGGGAGATACGCAGTATTTT
16	.	TRBV12-5	TRBD2	TRBJ2-5	CASGLYGLAVQETQYF	TGTGCTAGTGGTTTGTACGGACTAGCGGTCCAAGAGACCCAGTACTTC
17	.	TRBV24-1	.	TRBJ2-1	CATSDPMGSGLHNEQFF	TGTGCCACCAGTGATCCGATGGGTAGCGGACTACACAATGAGCAGTTCTTC
14	.	TRBV12-3/TRBV12-4	TRBD1	TRBJ2-7	CASSLVTGAGEQYF	TGTGCCAGCAGTTTGGTGACAGGGGCGGGAGAGCAGTACTTC
12	.	TRBV19	.	TRBJ1-2	CASSKETFGYTF	TGTGCCAGTAGTAAGGAAACCTTTGGCTACACCTTC
15	.	TRBV4-2	TRBD1	TRBJ2-5	CASSYIGQGQETQYF	TGTGCCAGCAGCTATATCGGACAGGGGCAAGAGACCCAGTACTTC
15	few	TRBV12-3/TRBV12-4	TRBD1	TRBJ1-6	CASSLDGTGDSPLHF	TGTGCCAGCAGTTTGGACGGGACAGGGGATTCACCCCTCCACTTT
16	few	TRBV6-5	.	TRBJ2-3	CASSYSNSGGGDTQYF	TGTGCCAGCAGTTACTCGAATAGCGGAGGGGGAGATACGCAGTATTTT
16	.	TRBV10-3	TRBD2	TRBJ2-7	CAISELGGGAGYEQYF	TGTGCCATCAGTGAGTTAGGCGGGGGGGCGGGGTACGAGCAGTACTTC
16	.	TRBV4-1	TRBD1	TRBJ2-7	CASSQDEDRGTYEQYF	TGCGCCAGCAGCCAAGACGAAGACAGGGGAACCTACGAGCAGTACTTC
12	few	TRBV12-3/TRBV12-4	.	TRBJ1-1	CASTSVGAEAFF	TGTGCCAGCACCTCGGTCGGCGCTGAAGCTTTCTTT
17	.	TRBV6-5	TRBD2	TRBJ2-2	CASSYSGLAGDTGELFF	TGTGCCAGCAGTTACTCGGGGCTAGCGGGGGACACCGGGGAGCTGTTTTTT
14	.	TRBV30	.	TRBJ2-1	CAWSHTNSYNEQFF	TGTGCCTGGAGCCACACCAACTCCTACAATGAGCAGTTCTTC
15	.	TRBV6-2/TRBV6-3	.	TRBJ2-3	CASSYDGGRTDTQYF	TGTGCCAGCAGTTACGATGGGGGGCGCACAGATACGCAGTATTTT
16	few	TRBV24-1	TRBD1	TRBJ1-1	CATSTSRDRDNTEAFF	TGTGCCACCAGCACATCACGAGACAGGGATAACACTGAAGCTTTCTTT
16	.	TRBV5-1	TRBD2	TRBJ2-2	CASSASGRKNTGELFF	TGCGCCAGCAGCGCTAGCGGGAGGAAGAACACCGGGGAGCTGTTTTTT
14	few	TRBV15	.	TRBJ1-5	CATSRVRGNQPQHF	TGTGCCACCAGCAGAGTCCGGGGGAATCAGCCCCAGCATTTT
11	.	TRBV7-3	.	TRBJ2-5	CASSFGDTKYF	TGTGCCAGCAGCTTCGGCGACACTAAGTACTTC
16	few	TRBV5-1	.	TRBJ2-2	CASSLAGQQGTGELFF	TGCGCCAGCAGCTTGGCCGGCCAGCAGGGCACCGGGGAGCTGTTTTTT
14	.	TRBV20-1	.	TRBJ1-1	CSAKETADNTEAFF	TGCAGTGCTAAGGAGACCGCAGATAACACTGAAGCTTTCTTT
13	few	TRBV6-5	TRBD1	TRBJ1-2	CASSYDRGLGYTF	TGTGCCAGCAGTTACGACAGGGGCCTCGGCTACACCTTC
16	.	TRBV6-5	.	TRBJ1-3	CASSSSRAPPGNTIYF	TGTGCCAGCAGTTCATCCAGGGCCCCTCCTGGAAACACCATATATTTT
16	.	TRBV24-1	.	TRBJ2-3	CATSDPTGHGTDTQYF	TGTGCCACCAGTGACCCGACAGGCCACGGCACAGATACGCAGTATTTT
14	.	TRBV12-3/TRBV12-4	.	TRBJ2-5	CASSLWVAYETQYF	TGTGCCAGCAGTTTATGGGTAGCGTATGAGACCCAGTACTTC
14	few	TRBV12-3/TRBV12-4	.	TRBJ2-7	CASSFKRGVVEQYF	TGTGCCAGCAGTTTTAAGAGGGGTGTTGTCGAGCAGTACTTC
15	.	TRBV3-1	TRBD2	TRBJ2-3	CASSQRGGKADTQYF	TGTGCCAGCAGCCAACGGGGGGGCAAGGCAGATACGCAGTATTTT
17	.	TRBV7-8	TRBD2	TRBJ2-3	CASSLLTSGRTTDTQYF	TGTGCCAGCAGCTTATTGACTAGCGGGAGAACCACAGATACGCAGTATTTT
18	few	TRBV7-3	TRBD2	TRBJ2-1	CASSSTRLAGGRYNEQFF	TGTGCCAGCAGCTCAACCCGACTAGCGGGGGGGCGATACAATGAGCAGTTCTTC
16	few	TRBV20-1	.	TRBJ1-5	CSARDNNWQNNQPQHF	TGCAGTGCTAGAGATAACAATTGGCAGAACAATCAGCCCCAGCATTTT
14	few	TRBV12-3/TRBV12-4	.	TRBJ1-2	CASSFTRGRGGYTF	TGTGCCAGCAGTTTTACGCGGGGAAGGGGAGGCTACACCTTC
13	few	TRBV20-1	.	TRBJ1-5	CSAAGLAGQPQHF	TGCAGTGCGGCCGGCCTCGCGGGACAGCCCCAGCATTTT
14	.	TRBV20-1	TRBD1	TRBJ2-5	CSASRQGRGETQYF	TGCAGTGCTAGTCGACAGGGTAGGGGAGAGACCCAGTACTTC
17	few	TRBV12-3/TRBV12-4	TRBD1	TRBJ1-5	CASSPGQGANSNQPQHF	TGTGCCAGCAGCCCCGGACAGGGGGCGAATAGCAATCAGCCCCAGCATTTT
15	.	TRBV19	TRBD2	TRBJ2-2	CASSIELAGTGELFF	TGTGCCAGTAGTATAGAACTAGCGGGAACCGGGGAGCTGTTTTTT
11	few	TRBV6-5	.	TRBJ2-5	CASSYLRMEYF	TGTGCCAGCAGTTACCTCCGGATGGAGTACTTC
17	.	TRBV7-7	TRBD1	TRBJ2-3	CASSLLPGQLGTDTQYF	TGTGCTAGCAGCTTACTGCCGGGACAGCTTGGGACAGATACGCAGTATTTT
16	.	TRBV12-3/TRBV12-4	.	TRBJ2-5	CASSLADRGRGETQYF	TGTGCCAGCAGTTTAGCTGACCGGGGGCGTGGAGAGACCCAGTACTTC
14	.	TRBV10-3	.	TRBJ1-1	CAITPGGVNTEAFF	TGTGCCATCACACCCGGGGGAGTGAACACTGAAGCTTTCTTT
14	.	TRBV7-8	.	TRBJ2-7	CASSRPAISYEQYF	TGTGCCAGCAGCCGCCCGGCGATCTCCTACGAGCAGTACTTC
14	.	TRBV5-1	.	TRBJ2-3	CASSTGISTDTQYF	TGCGCCAGCAGCACCGGGATTAGCACAGATACGCAGTATTTT
13	few	TRBV13	.	TRBJ1-1	CASSLGRGGEAFF	TGTGCCAGCAGCTTAGGGCGGGGAGGGGAGGCTTTCTTT
17	few	TRBV24-1	TRBD1	TRBJ2-2	CATSDLRGRVNTGELFF	TGTGCCACCAGTGACCTCAGGGGGCGAGTCAACACCGGGGAGCTGTTTTTT
17	.	TRBV27	TRBD1	TRBJ1-2	CASSLSKSGTGVYGYTF	TGTGCCAGCAGTTTATCGAAGTCCGGGACAGGGGTGTATGGCTACACCTTC
13	few	TRBV2	.	TRBJ2-5	CASSGEYQETQYF	TGTGCCAGCAGCGGGGAGTACCAAGAGACCCAGTACTTC
16	few	TRBV20-1	.	TRBJ2-2	CSARPDDRTGTGELFF	TGCAGTGCTAGACCCGACGATAGGACGGGCACGGGGGAGCTGTTTTTT
16	.	TRBV4-1	TRBD2	TRBJ2-7	CASSQGSSGSSYEQYF	TGCGCCAGCAGCCAAGGAAGTAGCGGGAGTTCCTACGAGCAGTACTTC
15	.	TRBV7-8	.	TRBJ2-1	CASSRSAGAHNEQFF	TGTGCCAGCAGCCGAAGCGCGGGGGCGCACAATGAGCAGTTCTTC
16	.	TRBV12-3/TRBV12-4	.	TRBJ2-1	CASSLNGERSYNEQFF	TGTGCCAGCAGTTTAAACGGGGAGAGGTCGTACAATGAGCAGTTCTTC
16	few	TRBV20-1	TRBD2	TRBJ2-3	CSARDPTSGRKNTQYF	TGCAGTGCTAGAGACCCTACTAGCGGGAGAAAGAATACGCAGTATTTT
16	few	TRBV18	.	TRBJ1-1	CASSPSITPLSTEAFF	TGTGCCAGCTCACCATCAATTACACCCTTGAGCACTGAAGCTTTCTTT
13	.	TRBV30	.	TRBJ1-6	CAWSVAAGSPLHF	TGTGCCTGGAGTGTGGCAGCGGGTTCACCCCTCCACTTT
15	few	TRBV20-1	TRBD2	TRBJ2-7	CSARAFRGGPYEQYF	TGCAGTGCTAGAGCTTTCCGGGGGGGCCCTTACGAGCAGTACTTC
12	.	TRBV29-1	TRBD1	TRBJ1-1	CSVDPGGTEAFF	TGCAGCGTTGATCCAGGGGGCACTGAAGCTTTCTTT
14	few	TRBV14	.	TRBJ2-3	CASSQERGSDTQYF	TGTGCCAGCAGCCAAGAAAGGGGTTCAGATACGCAGTATTTT
13	.	TRBV27	.	TRBJ2-7	CASSMGGTYEQYF	TGTGCCAGCAGTATGGGCGGAACCTACGAGCAGTACTTC
18	.	TRBV6-2/TRBV6-3	.	TRBJ1-5	CASSYSKWTAYSNQPQHF	TGTGCCAGCAGTTACTCGAAGTGGACGGCTTATAGCAATCAGCCCCAGCATTTT